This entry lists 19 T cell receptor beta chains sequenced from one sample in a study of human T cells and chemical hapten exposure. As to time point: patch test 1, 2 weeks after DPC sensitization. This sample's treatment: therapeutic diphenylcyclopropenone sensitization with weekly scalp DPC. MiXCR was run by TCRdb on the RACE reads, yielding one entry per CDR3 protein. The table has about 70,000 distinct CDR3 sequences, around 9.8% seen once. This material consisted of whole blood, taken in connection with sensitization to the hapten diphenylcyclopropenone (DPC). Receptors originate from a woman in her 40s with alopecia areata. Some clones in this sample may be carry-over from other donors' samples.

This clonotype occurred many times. This CDR3 reads CAISGRPGDNYGYTF. In nucleotides, the CDR3 is TGTGCCATCAGTGGCAGGCCAGGGGATAACTATGGCTACACCTTC. This chain connects TRBV10-3 to TRBJ1-2; D is possibly TRBD1 (6 bases). The CDR3 extends over 15 amino acids. CDR1 ENHRY and CDR2 SYGVKD come from the germline V gene. V was clipped by 4 bases and J by 1 base, with 13 bases between them.

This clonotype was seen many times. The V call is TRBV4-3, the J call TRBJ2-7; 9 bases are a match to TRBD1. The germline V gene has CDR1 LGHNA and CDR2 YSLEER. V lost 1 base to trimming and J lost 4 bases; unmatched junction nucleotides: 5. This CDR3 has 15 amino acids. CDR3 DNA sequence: TGCGCCAGCAGCCAAGGATCACAGGGGGCGTACGAGCAGTACTTC. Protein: CASSQGSQGAYEQYF.

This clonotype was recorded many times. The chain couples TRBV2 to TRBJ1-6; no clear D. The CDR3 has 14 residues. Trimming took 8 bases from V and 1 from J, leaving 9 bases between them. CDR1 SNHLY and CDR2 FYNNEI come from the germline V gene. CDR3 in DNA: TGTGCCAGCGCCTCCCGATCCTATAATTCACCCCTCCACTTT. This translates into CASASRSYNSPLHF.

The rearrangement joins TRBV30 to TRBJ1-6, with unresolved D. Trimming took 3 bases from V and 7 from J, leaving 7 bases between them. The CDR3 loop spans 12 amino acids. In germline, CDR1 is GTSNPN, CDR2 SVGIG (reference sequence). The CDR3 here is CAWRDGNSPLHF. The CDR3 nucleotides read TGTGCCTGGAGGGACGGAAATTCACCCCTCCACTTT. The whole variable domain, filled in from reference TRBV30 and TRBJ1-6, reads SQTIHQWPATLVQPVGSPLSLECTVEGTSNPNLYWYRQAAGRGLQLLFYSVGIGQISSEVPQNLSASRPQDRQFILSSKKLLLSDSGFYLCAWRDGNSPLHFGNGTRLTVT.

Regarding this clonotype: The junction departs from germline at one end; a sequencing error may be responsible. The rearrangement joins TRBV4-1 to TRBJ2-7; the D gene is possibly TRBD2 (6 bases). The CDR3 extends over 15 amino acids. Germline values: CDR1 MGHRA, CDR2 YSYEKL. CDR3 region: CASGQDRAGRYEQYF. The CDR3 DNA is TGCGCCAGCGGCCAAGATCGAGCAGGGAGGTACGAGCAGTACTTC.

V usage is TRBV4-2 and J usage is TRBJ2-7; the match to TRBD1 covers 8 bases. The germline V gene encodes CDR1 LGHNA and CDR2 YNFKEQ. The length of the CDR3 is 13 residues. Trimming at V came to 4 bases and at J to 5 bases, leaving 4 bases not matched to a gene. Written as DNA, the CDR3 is TGTGCCAGCAGCCTAACAGGGGGTGACGAGCAGTACTTC. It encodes CASSLTGGDEQYF.

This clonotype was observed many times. The CDR3 DNA reads TGTGCCAGCGTTGCCCTAGCGGGGGGGCCAGATACGCAGTATTTT. It yields the protein CASVALAGGPDTQYF. The V and J genes are TRBV6-5 and TRBJ2-3, with TRBD2 matching 12 bases. The CDR3 covers 15 residues. V lost 8 bases and J lost 4; bases outside the gene matches: 7. Per the germline V gene, CDR1 is MNHEY and CDR2 is SVGAGI.

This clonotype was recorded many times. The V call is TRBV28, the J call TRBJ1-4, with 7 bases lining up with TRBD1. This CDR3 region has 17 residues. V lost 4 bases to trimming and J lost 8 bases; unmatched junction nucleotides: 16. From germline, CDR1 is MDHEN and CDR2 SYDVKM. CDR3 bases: TGTGCCAGCAGTTCTTACGAGAGACAGGGACTCTGGGAAAAACTGTTTTTT. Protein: CASSSYERQGLWEKLFF. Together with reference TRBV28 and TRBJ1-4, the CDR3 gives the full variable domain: DVKVTQSSRYLVKRTGEKVFLECVQDMDHENMFWYRQDPGLGLRLIYFSYDVKMKEKGDIPEGYSVSREKKERFSLILESASTNQTSMYLCASSSYERQGLWEKLFFGSGTQLSVL.

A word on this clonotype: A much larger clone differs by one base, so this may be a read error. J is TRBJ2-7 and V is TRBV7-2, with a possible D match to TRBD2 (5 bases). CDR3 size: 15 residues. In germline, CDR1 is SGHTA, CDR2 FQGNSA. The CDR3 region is CASSLELALNYELYF. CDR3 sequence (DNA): TGTGCCAGCAGCTTAGAGCTAGCATTGAACTACGAGCTGTACTTC.

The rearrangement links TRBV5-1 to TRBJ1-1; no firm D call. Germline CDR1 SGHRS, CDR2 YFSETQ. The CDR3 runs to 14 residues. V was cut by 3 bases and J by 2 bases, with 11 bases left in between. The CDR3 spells CASSSKTVNTEAFF. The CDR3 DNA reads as TGCGCCAGCAGCTCAAAGACGGTTAACACTGAAGCTTTCTTT.

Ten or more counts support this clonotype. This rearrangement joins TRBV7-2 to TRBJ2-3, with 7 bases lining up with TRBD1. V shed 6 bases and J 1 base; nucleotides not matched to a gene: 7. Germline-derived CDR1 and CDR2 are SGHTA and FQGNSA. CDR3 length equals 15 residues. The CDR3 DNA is TGTGCCAGCAGGTCGACAGGGTTGCGCACAGATACGCAGTATTTT. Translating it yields CASRSTGLRTDTQYF. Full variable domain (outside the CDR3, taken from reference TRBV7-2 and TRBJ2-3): GAGVSQSPSNKVTEKGKDVELRCDPISGHTALYWYRQSLGQGLEFLIYFQGNSAPDKSGLPSDRFSAERTGGSVSTLTIQRTQQEDSAVYLCASRSTGLRTDTQYFGPGTRLTVL.

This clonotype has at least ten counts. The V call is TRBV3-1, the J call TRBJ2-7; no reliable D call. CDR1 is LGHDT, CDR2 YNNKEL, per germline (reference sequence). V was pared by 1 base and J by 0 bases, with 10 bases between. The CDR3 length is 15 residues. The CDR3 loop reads CASSQGPQPSYEQYF. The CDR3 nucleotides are TGTGCCAGCAGCCAAGGGCCACAGCCCTCCTACGAGCAGTACTTC.

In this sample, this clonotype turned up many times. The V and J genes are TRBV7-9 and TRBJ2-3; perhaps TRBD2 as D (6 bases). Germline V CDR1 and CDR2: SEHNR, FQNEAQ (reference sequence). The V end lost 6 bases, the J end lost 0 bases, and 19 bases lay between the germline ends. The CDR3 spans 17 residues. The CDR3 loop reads CASRFNLAVRSTDTQYF. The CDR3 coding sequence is TGTGCCAGCAGGTTCAACTTAGCGGTCCGGAGCACAGATACGCAGTATTTT. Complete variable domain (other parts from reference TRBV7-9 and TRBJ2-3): DTGVSQNPRHKITKRGQNVTFRCDPISEHNRLYWYRQTLGQGPEFLTYFQNEAQLEKSRLLSDRFSAERPKGSFSTLEIQRTEQGDSAMYLCASRFNLAVRSTDTQYFGPGTRLTVL.

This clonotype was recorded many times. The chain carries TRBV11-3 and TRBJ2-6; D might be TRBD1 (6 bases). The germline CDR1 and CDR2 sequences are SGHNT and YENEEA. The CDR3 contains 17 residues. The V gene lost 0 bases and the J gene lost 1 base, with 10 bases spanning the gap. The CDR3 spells CASSLDRTGSGANVLTF. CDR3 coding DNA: TGTGCCAGCAGCTTAGATAGAACAGGGTCTGGGGCCAACGTCCTGACTTTC.

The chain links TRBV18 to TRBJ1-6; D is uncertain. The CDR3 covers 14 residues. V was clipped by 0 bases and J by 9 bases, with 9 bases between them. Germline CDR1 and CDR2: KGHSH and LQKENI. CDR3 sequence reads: CASSPPEHASPLHF. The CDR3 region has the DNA TGTGCCAGCTCACCACCGGAGCATGCTTCACCCCTCCACTTT.

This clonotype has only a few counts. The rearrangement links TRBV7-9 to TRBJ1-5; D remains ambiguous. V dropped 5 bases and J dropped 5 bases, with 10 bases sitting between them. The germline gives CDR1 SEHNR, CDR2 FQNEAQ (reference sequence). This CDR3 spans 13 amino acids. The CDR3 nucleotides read TGTGCCAGCAGCCGAGAGCGGGATCAGCCCCAGCATTTT. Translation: CASSRERDQPQHF.

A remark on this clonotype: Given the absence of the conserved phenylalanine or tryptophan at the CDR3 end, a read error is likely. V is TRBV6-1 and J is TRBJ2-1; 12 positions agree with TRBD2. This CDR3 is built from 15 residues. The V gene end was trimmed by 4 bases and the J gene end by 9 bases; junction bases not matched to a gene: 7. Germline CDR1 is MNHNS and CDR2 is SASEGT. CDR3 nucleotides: TGTGCCAGCAGTGGGGCTAGCGGGGGGGCCATTGAGCAGTTCATC. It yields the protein CASSGASGGAIEQFI.

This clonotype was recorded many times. The DNA of the CDR3 is TGCGCCAGCAGCCAATCGGTGCCCGGGGAGCTGTTTTTT. Translated, it gives CASSQSVPGELFF. The chain links TRBV4-1 to TRBJ2-2; D not certain. Germline V CDR1 and CDR2: MGHRA, YSYEKL. The CDR3 sequence is 13 residues long. V gave up 2 bases and J gave up 6 bases, with 7 bases separating them.

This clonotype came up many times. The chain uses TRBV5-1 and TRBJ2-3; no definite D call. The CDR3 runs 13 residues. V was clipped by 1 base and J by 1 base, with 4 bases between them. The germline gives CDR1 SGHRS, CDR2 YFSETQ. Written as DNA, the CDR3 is TGCGCCAGCAGCTTGAAGCGCACAGATACGCAGTATTTT. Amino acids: CASSLKRTDTQYF.